This TCR beta chain derives from a study of blood T cell repertoires in COVID-19. Study overall: Researchers got acute and convalescent COVID-19 samples from the United States, Italy and Spain.

The CDR3 loop spans 15 amino acids. The germline V gene has CDR1 LNHDA and CDR2 SQIVND (reference sequence). V was cut by 7 bases and J by 0 bases, with 13 bases left in between. Data came from immunoSEQ multiplex PCR; TCRdb stores just in-frame clones and leaves some out. The sample records more than 300,000 clones, around 89% being singletons. In assigning cohorts, the study relied on participant-reported clinical history. Sequencing was carried out using PBMCs or T cells enriched from blood (not recorded which). The rearrangement links TRBV19 to TRBJ1-5; perhaps TRBD1 as D (6 bases). This receptor was taken from a woman aged 18-35 years who had recovered from COVID-19. The CDR3 nucleotides are TGTGCCAGTAAGGACAGCGGTTATAGCAATCAGCCCCAGCATTTT. Translated, it gives CASKDSGYSNQPQHF.